These T cell receptor beta chains were read from a single sample in a study of T cells after yellow fever vaccination. TCRdb processed the 5' RACE reads anew with MiXCR; each CDR3 protein has one entry. The sample yields 300,000 or so distinct CDR3 sequences, about 7.8% seen once. This specimen was PBMCs, taken roughly 47 days after the first yellow fever vaccination. These TCRs come from a man aged 18 to 29 who received the YFV17D yellow fever vaccine. The CDR3 runs from the conserved cysteine through the conserved F or W.

>TRBV10-3|TRBJ2-3
CAISVSRAETDTQYF
>TRBV7-6|TRBJ2-5
CASRRALAGRVETQYF
>TRBV29-1|TRBJ1-1
CSYTRGTGVSAEAFF
>TRBV7-2|TRBJ1-6
CASSLGHSPLHF
>TRBV12-3/TRBV12-4|TRBJ2-5
CASSLDGSWQETQYF
>TRBV24-1|TRBJ2-2
CATRGQGAFPGELFF
>TRBV5-6|TRBJ1-6
CASSLDYIQGSSPLHF
>TRBV27|TRBJ2-7
CASISGQGIYEQYF
>TRBV29-1|TRBJ1-1
CSVEWRATEAFF
>TRBV29-1|TRBJ1-1
CSVDAGEFTEAFF
>TRBV12-3/TRBV12-4|TRBJ2-1
CASSFSGGALYNEQFF
>TRBV18|TRBJ1-1
CASSPGQAGTEAFF
>TRBV19|TRBJ2-1
CASHGGYGNEQFF
>TRBV7-9|TRBJ2-3
CASSGRDRDADTQYF
>TRBV30|TRBJ1-1
CAWSVLSMTEAFF
>TRBV20-1|TRBJ1-5
CSAAGGAEQPQHF
>TRBV30|TRBJ2-3
CAWSGAVITDTQYF
>TRBV20-1|TRBJ1-4
CSASKGANEKLFF